A selection of T cell receptor beta chains follows, all from one sample in a study of glioma-infiltrating T cells after dendritic cell vaccination. Produced via immunoSEQ multiplex PCR; TCRdb's table is partial and in-frame only. The table records tens of thousands of clones, almost 85% of them present only once. Sequences were derived from blood, sampled before dendritic cell vaccination. The receptor set was obtained from a human donor with glioblastoma. Each CDR3 is given with its conserved first and last residue. Each record gives: CDR3 length, clone size, V gene, J gene, D gene, CDR3 DNA, CDR3 protein. D genes are given only for firm matches. Clone size appears in some rows only: once, few, many, or a class for an expanded clone.

13,-,TRBV5-1,TRBJ1-3,-,TGCGCCAGCAGTTCTTACTCTGGAAACACCATATATTTT,CASSSYSGNTIYF
15,-,TRBV18,TRBJ1-4,TRBD1,TGTGCCAGCTCAAGCCCACAGGGGACTAATGAAAAACTGTTTTTT,CASSSPQGTNEKLFF
17,-,TRBV12-5,TRBJ2-1,TRBD2,TGTGCTAGTGGTAAAAGGGGTTTCGCGGGAGAAGTGAATGAGCAGTTCTTC,CASGKRGFAGEVNEQFF
14,-,TRBV28,TRBJ1-1,-,TGTGCCAGCAGTTTAACAGTCATTAACACTGAAGCTTTCTTT,CASSLTVINTEAFF
12,-,TRBV6-5,TRBJ2-1,-,TGTGCCAGCTCCACCAGCGGAGGCGAGCAGTTCTTC,CASSTSGGEQFF
15,-,TRBV9,TRBJ2-1,TRBD2,TGTGCCAGCAGCGTAGTAGGGACTACCGGCGTTGAGCAGTTCTTC,CASSVVGTTGVEQFF
16,-,TRBV5-4,TRBJ1-6,-,TGTGCCAGCAGCCGCGAGGTCGGGGGTTCGGGATCACCCCTCCACTTT,CASSREVGGSGSPLHF
13,-,TRBV28,TRBJ1-5,TRBD1,TGTGCCAGCACCACAGGGGGCCATCAGCCCCAGCATTTT,CASTTGGHQPQHF
14,-,TRBV4-1,TRBJ2-4,TRBD2,TGCGCCAGCAGCGGGGGGGGAACCAAAAACATTCAGTACTTC,CASSGGGTKNIQYF
15,-,TRBV7-2,TRBJ2-4,TRBD1,TGTGCCAGCAGCTTAGAGGGGGCAGCAGTAAACATTCAGTACTTC,CASSLEGAAVNIQYF
14,-,TRBV2,TRBJ1-1,TRBD1,TGTGCCAGCAGAACACACGGACAGGGGTTGAATGCTTTCTTT,CASRTHGQGLNAFF
17,few,TRBV29-1,TRBJ2-1,-,TGCAGCGTTGAAGGACTCTTTAGCCCGAGCTCCTACAATGAGCAGTTCTTC,CSVEGLFSPSSYNEQFF
15,-,TRBV6-4,TRBJ2-2,TRBD1,TGTGCCAGCAGTCACAGGGGGCATTTAACCGGGGAGCTGTTTTTT,CASSHRGHLTGELFF
17,few,TRBV7-8,TRBJ1-5,-,TGTGCCAGCAGCTTAGAAAGAACATCGGGTAGCAATCAGCCCCAGCATTTT,CASSLERTSGSNQPQHF
14,once,TRBV6-1,TRBJ1-2,-,TGTGCCAGTGACTGGGGAGATGCCGACTATGGCTACACCTTC,CASDWGDADYGYTF
13,-,TRBV27,TRBJ2-7,-,TGTGCCAGCGGCCGTGCGGGGGCCCTCGAGCAGTACTTC,CASGRAGALEQYF
18,-,TRBV13,TRBJ2-7,TRBD2,TGTGCCAGCAGCTTAGGGGGGGGACTAGCGGGGAGAGCATACGAGCAGTACTTC,CASSLGGGLAGRAYEQYF
14,-,TRBV27,TRBJ2-3,TRBD2,TGTGCCAGCAGGCTGGCGGGAGGGCCGGGGACGCAGTATTTT,CASRLAGGPGTQYF
11,-,TRBV19,TRBJ1-4,TRBD1,TGTGCCAGTACTGACAGGGGAGCTTTGTTTTTT,CASTDRGALFF
15,-,TRBV5-6,TRBJ2-5,TRBD2,TGTGCCAGCAGCGTGACTAGCGGGGTACAAGAGACCCAGTACTTC,CASSVTSGVQETQYF
16,-,TRBV2,TRBJ1-5,TRBD1,TGTGCCAGCAGCCCGGACAGGGGAACCGTAAATCAGCCCCAGCATTTT,CASSPDRGTVNQPQHF
13,-,TRBV10-2,TRBJ2-1,-,TGCGCCAGCAGGGGGTGGGGGGATGCTGAGCAGTTCTTC,CASRGWGDAEQFF
14,-,TRBV19,TRBJ2-2,-,TGTGCCAGTCTTGCCGGAGGAAACACCGGGGAGCTGTTTTTT,CASLAGGNTGELFF
14,once,TRBV18,TRBJ2-1,TRBD1,TGTGCCAGCTCACCACCGAGGGACAGCAATGAGCAGTTCTTC,CASSPPRDSNEQFF
14,-,TRBV14,TRBJ2-5,-,TGTGCCAGCAGCCAACTAATCGTCGGGGAGACCCAGTACTTC,CASSQLIVGETQYF
14,-,TRBV2,TRBJ2-3,TRBD2,TGTGCCAGCAGGGGACTAGCGGGAACAGATACGCAGTATTTT,CASRGLAGTDTQYF
14,-,TRBV18,TRBJ2-5,TRBD1,TGTGCCAGCTCAAAGCCGGGACAGCAAGAGACCCAGTACTTC,CASSKPGQQETQYF
14,once,TRBV5-1,TRBJ1-2,TRBD1,TGCGCCAGCAGCTTAGGACAGGGGGGTTTAGGCTACACCTTC,CASSLGQGGLGYTF
14,many,TRBV6-5,TRBJ2-7,-,TGTGCCAGCAGTTACTCGGACAGCTCCTACGAGCAGTACTTC,CASSYSDSSYEQYF
15,-,TRBV30,TRBJ2-5,TRBD2,TGTGCCCAAGAGGGGGGAGCGGGAGGACAAGAGACCCAGTACTTC,CAQEGGAGGQETQYF
20,-,TRBV21-1,TRBJ2-2,-,TGTGCCAGCAGCCTCCCCGGCCCGGTCTCCTCCCCCAGGGACACCGGGGAGCTGTTTTTT,CASSLPGPVSSPRDTGELFF
15,-,TRBV2,TRBJ2-3,-,TGTGCCAGCTGCAGTCAGGGGATTGGGACAGATACGCAGTATTTT,CASCSQGIGTDTQYF
12,-,TRBV2,TRBJ2-3,-,TGTGCCAGGTCAGCGAACACAGATACGCAGTATTTT,CARSANTDTQYF
15,-,TRBV2,TRBJ2-1,TRBD2,TGTGCCAGCAGTGAAGTAGCGGGGCCTAACAATGAGCAGTTCTTC,CASSEVAGPNNEQFF
14,-,TRBV29-1,TRBJ1-5,-,TGCAGCGTTTCTCAAGGGAATGGAGGCCAGCCCCAGCATTTT,CSVSQGNGGQPQHF
18,-,TRBV18,TRBJ2-2,-,TGTGCCAGCTCACCACCGTCTGGGGGCAGAAGTGGCACCGGGGAGCTGTTTTTT,CASSPPSGGRSGTGELFF
17,-,TRBV5-1,TRBJ2-2,TRBD2,TGCGCCAGCAGCTTTGTTACGTCTAGCGGAGTAACCGGGGAGCTGTTTTTT,CASSFVTSSGVTGELFF
16,-,TRBV29-1,TRBJ1-2,TRBD1,TGCAGCGTTACCCCATCACAGAGACAGGGGGCGAATGGCTACACCTTC,CSVTPSQRQGANGYTF
13,-,TRBV6-1,TRBJ2-2,-,TGTGCCAGCAACAGGGTGAGCACCGGGGAGCTGTTTTTT,CASNRVSTGELFF
16,-,TRBV5-1,TRBJ2-3,TRBD1,TGCGCCAGCAGCTTAGGACAGGGTCTTGGCACAGATACGCAGTATTTT,CASSLGQGLGTDTQYF
15,-,TRBV5-1,TRBJ2-6,TRBD1,TGCGCCAGCACGACAGGGGTGGTGGGGGCCAACGTCCTGACTTTC,CASTTGVVGANVLTF
16,-,TRBV6-5,TRBJ2-7,TRBD2,TGTGCCAGCAGTTACAGACCCGGGACTAGATCCTACGAGCAGTACTTC,CASSYRPGTRSYEQYF
14,-,TRBV19,TRBJ2-5,-,TGTGCCAGTAAGGACACCTACCTGAGAGAGACCCAGTACTTC,CASKDTYLRETQYF
13,-,TRBV4-1,TRBJ1-5,TRBD1,TGCGCCAGCAGCCTCGGACAGGGGGCGGCCCAGCATTTT,CASSLGQGAAQHF
12,-,TRBV30,TRBJ2-5,-,TGTGCCTGGAGTCGGGGTCAAGAGACCCAGTACTTC,CAWSRGQETQYF
15,-,TRBV7-8,TRBJ1-1,TRBD1,TGTGCCAGCAGCCCGCCGGACAGGGATGACACTGAAGCTTTCTTT,CASSPPDRDDTEAFF
14,-,TRBV6-1,TRBJ1-2,-,TGTGCCAGCAGCCCCCTTGGAGGGTTTGGCGGCTACACCTTC,CASSPLGGFGGYTF
16,few,TRBV5-6,TRBJ1-2,TRBD1,TGTGCCAGCAGCCCAATCGGGACAGATACCAACTATGGCTACACCTTC,CASSPIGTDTNYGYTF
13,-,TRBV9,TRBJ1-2,TRBD1,TGTGCCAGCAGCTTAGAACAGGGGGAAGTGAACACCTTC,CASSLEQGEVNTF
15,-,TRBV6-1,TRBJ2-7,TRBD2,TGTGCCAGCGTCATCACCAGCGGGGGGAGATACGAGCAGTACTTC,CASVITSGGRYEQYF
17,-,TRBV4-1,TRBJ1-5,TRBD1,TGCGCCAGCAGCCCGACAGGGATTGGACCTCCCAATCAGCCCCAGCATTTT,CASSPTGIGPPNQPQHF
13,-,TRBV5-1,TRBJ2-5,-,TGCGCCAGCAGCTTGCCCAACCAAGAGACCCAGTACTTC,CASSLPNQETQYF
16,-,TRBV4-1,TRBJ2-3,-,TGCGCCAGCAGCCAAGATCACAGGGGACTCGGAGATACGCAGTATTTT,CASSQDHRGLGDTQYF
13,few,TRBV6-6,TRBJ1-4,-,TGTGCCAGCCAGGGTTCCTCTAATGAAAAACTGTTTTTT,CASQGSSNEKLFF